This is a list of T cell receptor beta chains from one sample in a study of cytomegalovirus exposure and HLA in healthy donors. Profiling relied on immunoSEQ multiplex PCR, and the TCRdb table lists in-frame clones only, not all of them. The sample holds about 190,000 clones, 80% to 85% seen once. Sequencing was done on a sample of PBMCs. Receptors originate from a woman in her late teens or twenties in good health and CMV-seronegative. The CDR3 runs from the conserved cysteine through the conserved F or W. D genes are given only for firm matches. Size is stated for part of the rows, as once, few or many counts, or as a class when the clone is expanded.

v_call,clone_size,d_call,j_call,cdr3_aa,cdr3_nt
TRBV6-1,once,TRBD2,TRBJ2-3,CASSDGRAADTQYF,TGTGCCAGCAGCGACGGGAGGGCGGCAGATACGCAGTATTTT
TRBV4-1,few,-,TRBJ2-5,CASSQDSRTEKQETQYF,TGCGCCAGCAGCCAAGATTCGAGAACAGAAAAACAAGAGACCCAGTACTTC
TRBV6-1,-,-,TRBJ1-5,CATRARQVYQPQHF,TGTGCCACCAGGGCAAGGCAGGTCTATCAGCCCCAGCATTTT
TRBV7-6,-,-,TRBJ1-4,CASGAVEEKLFF,TGTGCCAGCGGAGCAGTCGAGGAAAAACTGTTTTTT
TRBV28,-,TRBD1,TRBJ1-6,CASSGGTAGSPLHF,TGTGCCAGCAGTGGCGGGACAGCGGGTTCACCCCTCCACTTT
TRBV29-1,-,-,TRBJ1-3,CSVGKDNAGNTIYF,TGCAGCGTTGGGAAGGACAACGCTGGAAACACCATATATTTT
TRBV18,-,-,TRBJ2-5,CASSPNGARETQYF,TGTGCCAGCTCACCAAACGGTGCACGGGAGACCCAGTACTTC
TRBV4-1,-,TRBD2,TRBJ2-1,CASSQGLAGYNEQFF,TGCGCCAGCAGCCAAGGGCTAGCGGGATACAATGAGCAGTTCTTC
TRBV6-1,-,-,TRBJ2-5,CASSEAAGFETQYF,TGTGCCAGCAGTGAAGCGGCAGGGTTCGAGACCCAGTACTTC
TRBV21-1,-,-,TRBJ2-1,CASWGGLRSYNEQFF,TGTGCCAGTTGGGGCGGCCTCAGGTCCTACAATGAGCAGTTCTTC
TRBV6-6,-,TRBD2,TRBJ2-5,CASSTGTRIKETQYF,TGTGCCAGCAGTACCGGGACTAGGATTAAAGAGACCCAGTACTTC
TRBV27,-,TRBD2,TRBJ2-2,CASSSTSGDNTGELFF,TGTGCCAGCAGTTCGACTAGCGGAGATAACACCGGGGAGCTGTTTTTT
TRBV9,once,TRBD2,TRBJ2-2,CASSPGTSALDTGELFF,TGTGCCAGCAGCCCAGGGACTAGCGCTCTTGACACCGGGGAGCTGTTTTTT
TRBV7-2,-,TRBD2,TRBJ2-1,CASSLLTGTSVYNEQFF,TGTGCCAGCAGCCTCTTAACCGGGACTAGCGTCTACAATGAGCAGTTCTTC
TRBV27,-,-,TRBJ2-3,CASTFMGAGAPDTQYF,TGTGCCAGCACCTTCATGGGGGCGGGAGCACCAGATACGCAGTATTTT
TRBV7-6,once,TRBD2,TRBJ2-7,CASSPGLAGDYEQYF,TGTGCCAGCAGTCCCGGACTAGCGGGAGACTACGAGCAGTACTTC
TRBV10-3,-,-,TRBJ2-7,CAISEHYEQYF,TGTGCCATCAGTGAGCACTACGAGCAGTACTTC
TRBV6-5,few,TRBD2,TRBJ2-1,CASSGTSGYNEQFF,TGTGCCAGCAGCGGGACTAGCGGTTACAATGAGCAGTTCTTC
TRBV6-5,few,TRBD1,TRBJ2-2,CASSRGQYTGELFF,TGTGCCAGCAGTAGGGGACAGTACACCGGGGAGCTGTTTTTT
TRBV4-3,-,-,TRBJ1-2,CASSQVTDSNYGYTF,TGCGCCAGCAGCCAAGTTACAGATAGTAACTATGGCTACACCTTC
TRBV5-4,few,-,TRBJ2-2,CASSLVSTGELFF,TGTGCCAGCAGCTTGGTTAGCACCGGGGAGCTGTTTTTT
TRBV11-2,-,-,TRBJ2-3,CASSPRLTGVTDTQYF,TGTGCCAGCAGCCCCCGCCTGACAGGAGTCACAGATACGCAGTATTTT
TRBV18,-,-,TRBJ1-1,CASSPGPPSGGTEAFF,TGTGCCAGCTCACCCGGTCCCCCGTCGGGGGGCACTGAAGCTTTCTTT
TRBV18,-,-,TRBJ1-1,CASSPPLQVPGEAFF,TGTGCCAGCTCACCACCCCTACAGGTCCCCGGTGAAGCTTTCTTT
TRBV5-1,-,TRBD2,TRBJ2-5,CASSFSPGTSDWETQYF,TGCGCCAGCAGCTTTTCCCCCGGGACTAGCGACTGGGAGACCCAGTACTTC
TRBV6-1,-,-,TRBJ1-1,CASIKNTEAFF,TGTGCCAGCATCAAGAACACTGAAGCTTTCTTT
TRBV19,once,TRBD2,TRBJ2-5,CASSTLAGNRETQYF,TGTGCCAGTAGTACCCTAGCGGGAAACCGGGAGACCCAGTACTTC
TRBV7-9,-,-,TRBJ1-2,CSSSPEAGFIPANYGYTF,TGTTCCAGCAGCCCCGAAGCAGGGTTTATTCCCGCTAACTATGGCTACACCTTC
TRBV4-1,once,-,TRBJ2-2,CASSHGLNTGELFF,TGCGCCAGCAGCCATGGACTGAACACCGGGGAGCTGTTTTTT
TRBV12-5,-,TRBD1,TRBJ2-1,CASGLVVMRDRGHNEQFF,TGTGCTAGTGGTTTGGTAGTAATGCGGGACAGGGGACACAATGAGCAGTTCTTC
TRBV7-8,once,-,TRBJ2-1,CASSIRGSSYNEQFF,TGTGCCAGCAGCATCAGGGGTAGTTCCTACAATGAGCAGTTCTTC
TRBV7-9,-,TRBD2,TRBJ2-7,CASSSEVGKLAGVVEQYF,TGTGCCAGCAGCAGCGAAGTGGGGAAACTAGCGGGAGTAGTCGAGCAGTACTTC
TRBV4-1,-,TRBD2,TRBJ2-1,CASSRSLPLAGAHNEQFF,TGCGCCAGCAGCCGCTCTCTCCCACTAGCGGGAGCCCACAATGAGCAGTTCTTC
TRBV7-2,-,-,TRBJ2-3,CASSQGGAGRADTQYF,TGTGCCAGCAGCCAAGGGGGAGCGGGACGGGCAGATACGCAGTATTTT
TRBV7-8,-,TRBD1,TRBJ1-1,CASSLYPIQGANTEAFF,TGTGCCAGCAGCTTATACCCCATACAGGGGGCAAACACTGAAGCTTTCTTT
TRBV10-3,-,-,TRBJ2-6,CAIRGSSGANVLTF,TGTGCCATCAGGGGGAGTTCTGGGGCCAACGTCCTGACTTTC
TRBV27,-,TRBD1,TRBJ2-1,CASSLGQGVSYNEQFF,TGTGCCAGCAGTTTAGGCCAGGGGGTATCCTACAATGAGCAGTTCTTC
TRBV30,-,TRBD2,TRBJ2-1,CAWTGLAGHNEQFF,TGTGCCTGGACTGGACTAGCGGGACACAATGAGCAGTTCTTC
TRBV4-1,-,-,TRBJ2-7,CASSPGGSPVDEQYF,TGCGCCAGCAGCCCCGGGGGTTCTCCTGTCGACGAGCAGTACTTC
TRBV5-6,-,-,TRBJ2-7,CASSLREPAYEQYF,TGTGCCAGCAGCTTGCGGGAGCCCGCCTACGAGCAGTACTTC
TRBV20-1,-,-,TRBJ2-1,CSARSYNEQFF,TGCAGTGCTCGCTCCTACAATGAGCAGTTCTTC
TRBV6-5,-,-,TRBJ1-2,CASSSDTWNYGYTF,TGTGCCAGCAGTTCCGACACGTGGAACTATGGCTACACCTTC
TRBV11-3,-,-,TRBJ1-1,CASSLAVGREAFF,TGTGCCAGCAGCCTCGCGGTGGGGAGGGAAGCTTTCTTT
TRBV5-6,few,-,TRBJ2-3,CASSLGASTDTQYF,TGTGCCAGCAGCTTAGGAGCTAGCACAGATACGCAGTATTTT
TRBV7-9,-,-,TRBJ2-2,CASSSFTGELFF,TGTGCCAGCAGCTCGTTCACCGGGGAGCTGTTTTTT